This T cell receptor beta chain was sequenced during a study of blood T cell repertoires in COVID-19. The wider study: Sites in the United States, Italy and Spain provided acute and convalescent COVID-19 samples. The analysed material was cDNA or gDNA that came from T cells, B-cell-depleted T cells, or PBMCs.

Germline CDR1 SGHRS, CDR2 YFSETQ. The V and J ends lost 0 bases and 5 bases respectively, with 15 bases between them. CDR3 length: 17 amino acids. Seattle patients were enrolled while actively infected and followed longitudinally. TCRdb's table, derived via immunoSEQ multiplex PCR, lists solely in-frame clones and lacks some. Found here are 250,000 to 350,000 clones, 80% to 95% of them singletons; the top ten hold approximately 6.8%. This chain links TRBV5-1 with TRBJ1-6; D may be TRBD1 (5 bases). The sequence was obtained from a woman in her twenties or thirties with COVID-19, enrolled during active disease. Sequenced material: peripheral blood. The DNA of the CDR3 is TGCGCCAGCAGCTTGGACCCGACAGATCGGCATAATTCACCCCTCCACTTT. Translating it yields CASSLDPTDRHNSPLHF.